These T cell receptor beta chains were read from a single sample in a study of blood T cell repertoires in COVID-19. This table comes from immunoSEQ multiplex PCR, and its TCRdb copy is limited to in-frame clones, with some not included. The data hold under 250,000 clones, with 75% to 85% observed a single time. Specimen: peripheral blood. Source of these receptors: a human donor in a cohort sampled during active COVID-19. Each CDR3 is given with its conserved first and last residue. D genes are given only for firm matches. Clone size is stated in some rows and not others, as once, few, many or a class when expanded.

NA TRBJ2-2 NA TRBV10-1 13 TGCGCCAGCAGAACAGGGTCCACCGGGGAGCTGTTTTTT CASRTGSTGELFF
NA TRBJ2-3 NA TRBV5-1 15 TGCGCCAGCAGCTTGACAGGGCGCTTCACAGATACGCAGTATTTT CASSLTGRFTDTQYF
few TRBJ2-5 NA TRBV5-6 14 TGTGCCAGCAGCTCCGGAGGGGAGTGGGAGACCCAGTACTTC CASSSGGEWETQYF
once TRBJ2-7 NA TRBV10-1 13 TGCGCCAGCAGTCCCGACGGGGCCTACGAGCAGTACTTC CASSPDGAYEQYF
NA TRBJ2-4 NA TRBV7-9 16 TGTGCCAGCAGTCCCACCTTAGACAGAGCCAAAAACATTCAGTACTTC CASSPTLDRAKNIQYF
NA TRBJ2-7 TRBD2 TRBV5-4 15 TGTGCCAGCAGCTTGGGGGCTAGCGGGAGTTACGAGCAGTACTTC CASSLGASGSYEQYF
NA TRBJ1-6 TRBD1 TRBV11-1 15 TGTGCCAGCAGCCCGCAGACAGGGGGTAATTCACCCCTCCACTTT CASSPQTGGNSPLHF
NA TRBJ2-4 NA TRBV2 14 TGTGCCAGCAGTATCAAAACAGGCGGCAACATTCAGTACTTC CASSIKTGGNIQYF
NA TRBJ2-3 TRBD1 TRBV27 15 TGTGCCAGCAGTTTATGGGGACAGAGCACAGATACGCAGTATTTT CASSLWGQSTDTQYF
NA TRBJ2-7 TRBD1 TRBV6-5 13 TGTGCCAGCAGCGACAGGGGGCGAGGCGAGCAGTACTTC CASSDRGRGEQYF
NA TRBJ1-3 NA TRBV29-1 18 TGCAGCGTCACATGGGGTTTAGAACGACAGAACTCTGGAAACACCATATATTTT CSVTWGLERQNSGNTIYF
NA TRBJ1-4 NA TRBV20-1 13 TGCAGTGCTAGTGACCAGGGTTTTGGAAAACTGTTTTTT CSASDQGFGKLFF
NA TRBJ2-5 TRBD1 TRBV5-4 13 TGTGCCAGCAGTAGGGGGCATGGGGAGACCCAGTACTTC CASSRGHGETQYF
NA TRBJ2-2 NA TRBV5-1 14 TGCGCCAGCAGTATTGCGGGAAACACCGGGGAGCTGTTTTTT CASSIAGNTGELFF
NA TRBJ2-6 NA TRBV6-6 14 TGTGCCAGCAGATCGCTAACTGGGGCCAACGTCCTGACTTTC CASRSLTGANVLTF
NA TRBJ1-6 TRBD1 TRBV28 15 TGTGCCAGCAAGTACTCGGACAGGGGCGATTCACCCCTCCACTTT CASKYSDRGDSPLHF
NA TRBJ2-5 NA TRBV11-2 17 TGTGCCAGCAGCTCCAATCCCTCGACAGCACCGATGGAGACCCAGTACTTC CASSSNPSTAPMETQYF
NA TRBJ2-3 TRBD2 TRBV14 15 TGTGCCAGCAGCCAAGGATGGCGGGAGTCATATACGCAGTATTTT CASSQGWRESYTQYF
NA TRBJ2-7 NA TRBV5-4 15 TGTGCCAGCAGCTTGGCCGGCGGGGGCACCTACGAGCAGTACTTC CASSLAGGGTYEQYF
NA TRBJ2-1 TRBD2 TRBV14 17 TGTGCCAGCAGCCAAGGCCCGGGGGGGGAGACCCCCGGAGAGCAGTTCTTC CASSQGPGGETPGEQFF
NA TRBJ2-3 TRBD2 TRBV10-1 15 TGCGCCAGCAGTGAGGGCGGGGGTGGCACAGATACGCAGTATTTT CASSEGGGGTDTQYF
once TRBJ1-2 TRBD1 TRBV25-1 15 TGTGCCAGCAGTGAAGTAGGGACAGGGGGGAAAGGCTACACCTTC CASSEVGTGGKGYTF
NA TRBJ2-1 TRBD2 TRBV29-1 14 TGCAGCGGAGGCCTAGCGGTCTCCTACAATGAGCAGTTCTTC CSGGLAVSYNEQFF
NA TRBJ2-4 TRBD2 TRBV10-3 18 TGTGCCATCAGCCCGGGACTAGCGGGAGTTGGGGGCAAAAACATTCAGTACTTC CAISPGLAGVGGKNIQYF
few TRBJ1-2 TRBD1 TRBV7-2 13 TGTGCCAGCAGCTTCCGGGACAGGGATGGCTACACCTTC CASSFRDRDGYTF
few TRBJ1-2 NA TRBV6-4 11 TGTGCCAGCAGTGACGAGGGAGGCTACACCTTC CASSDEGGYTF
few TRBJ2-7 TRBD2 TRBV28 15 TGTGCCAGCAGCACAACTAGCGGGAGTCAAGGAGAGCAGTACTTC CASSTTSGSQGEQYF
NA TRBJ2-7 NA TRBV29-1 12 TGCAGCGTTGAAGGACAGGGAGGCTTAGGGTACTTC CSVEGQGGLGYF
NA TRBJ1-5 NA TRBV19 14 TGTGCCAGTACCGGTCAGGGTCCTAATCAGCCCCAGCATTTT CASTGQGPNQPQHF
NA TRBJ1-2 TRBD1 TRBV5-1 14 TGCGCCAGCAGCTCGAGGACAGGGAGCTATGGCTACACCTTC CASSSRTGSYGYTF
NA TRBJ2-1 NA TRBV19 16 TGTGCCAGTAGTATGTTCATCCCGAGCTCCTACAATGAGCAGTTCTTC CASSMFIPSSYNEQFF
NA TRBJ1-2 TRBD1 TRBV27 13 TGTGCCAGCAGTTTATATAGGGGGCTTGGCTACACCTTC CASSLYRGLGYTF
once TRBJ2-1 NA TRBV7-9 15 TGTGCCAGCAGCGGTCCACGTCAGGCTAACAATGAGCAGTTCTTC CASSGPRQANNEQFF
NA TRBJ1-3 NA TRBV10-3 15 TGTGCCATCAGTGATGGGCCGAACTCTGGAAACACCATATATTTT CAISDGPNSGNTIYF
few TRBJ1-1 NA TRBV28 11 TGTGCCAGCAGTTTCCGGACTGAAGCTTTCTTT CASSFRTEAFF
NA TRBJ1-1 TRBD1 TRBV7-2 20 TGTGCCAGCAGCTTAGCGAGAGGGTTCGGGGACAGGGCTAGGAACACTGAAGCTTTCTTT CASSLARGFGDRARNTEAFF
NA TRBJ2-6 TRBD1 TRBV27 16 TGTGCCAGCAAAAACAGGGGGCGGTCTGGGGCCAACGTCCTGACTTTC CASKNRGRSGANVLTF
NA TRBJ2-5 TRBD1 TRBV2 13 TGTGCCAGCAGTATACAGGGGGCGGGGACCCAGTACTTC CASSIQGAGTQYF
NA TRBJ2-2 TRBD1 TRBV5-8 18 TGTGCCAGCAAGGGACAGGGGGCTTCTCTCCTCCACACCGGGGAGCTGTTTTTT CASKGQGASLLHTGELFF
NA TRBJ2-1 TRBD1 TRBV7-9 15 TGTGCCAGCAGCTTAGGACAGGGGACCAACAATGAGCAGTTCTTC CASSLGQGTNNEQFF
NA TRBJ2-7 TRBD2 TRBV6-2/TRBV6-3 15 TGTGCCAGCAGTACTGGACTAGCAAATGGGTACGAGCAGTACTTC CASSTGLANGYEQYF
NA TRBJ1-2 NA TRBV6-1 14 TGTGCCAGCAGTGAAGTTCAGGGATCCTATGGCTACACCTTC CASSEVQGSYGYTF
NA TRBJ2-2 TRBD2 TRBV28 16 TGTGCCAGCAAGGGCGGGAGCTGGGGGAACACCGGGGAGCTGTTTTTT CASKGGSWGNTGELFF
few TRBJ1-5 NA TRBV2 13 TGTGCCAGCAGCCACAGTAGCAATCAGCCCCAGCATTTT CASSHSSNQPQHF
few TRBJ2-4 TRBD1 TRBV7-9 14 TGTGCCAGCAGCTTAGCACAGGGGGCTGACATTCAGTACTTC CASSLAQGADIQYF